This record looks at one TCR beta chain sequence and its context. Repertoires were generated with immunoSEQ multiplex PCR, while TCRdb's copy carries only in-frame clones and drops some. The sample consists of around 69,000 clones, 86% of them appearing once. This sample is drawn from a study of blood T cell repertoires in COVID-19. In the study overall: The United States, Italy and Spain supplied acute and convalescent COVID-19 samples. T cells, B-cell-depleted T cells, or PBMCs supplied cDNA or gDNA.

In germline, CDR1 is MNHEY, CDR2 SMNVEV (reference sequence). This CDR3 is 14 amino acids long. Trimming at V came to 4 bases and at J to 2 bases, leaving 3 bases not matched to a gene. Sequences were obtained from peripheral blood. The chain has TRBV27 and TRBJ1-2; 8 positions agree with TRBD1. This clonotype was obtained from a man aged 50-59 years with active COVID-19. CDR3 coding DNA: TGTGCCAGCAGTTCTCGACAGGGGAACTATGGCTACACCTTC. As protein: CASSSRQGNYGYTF.